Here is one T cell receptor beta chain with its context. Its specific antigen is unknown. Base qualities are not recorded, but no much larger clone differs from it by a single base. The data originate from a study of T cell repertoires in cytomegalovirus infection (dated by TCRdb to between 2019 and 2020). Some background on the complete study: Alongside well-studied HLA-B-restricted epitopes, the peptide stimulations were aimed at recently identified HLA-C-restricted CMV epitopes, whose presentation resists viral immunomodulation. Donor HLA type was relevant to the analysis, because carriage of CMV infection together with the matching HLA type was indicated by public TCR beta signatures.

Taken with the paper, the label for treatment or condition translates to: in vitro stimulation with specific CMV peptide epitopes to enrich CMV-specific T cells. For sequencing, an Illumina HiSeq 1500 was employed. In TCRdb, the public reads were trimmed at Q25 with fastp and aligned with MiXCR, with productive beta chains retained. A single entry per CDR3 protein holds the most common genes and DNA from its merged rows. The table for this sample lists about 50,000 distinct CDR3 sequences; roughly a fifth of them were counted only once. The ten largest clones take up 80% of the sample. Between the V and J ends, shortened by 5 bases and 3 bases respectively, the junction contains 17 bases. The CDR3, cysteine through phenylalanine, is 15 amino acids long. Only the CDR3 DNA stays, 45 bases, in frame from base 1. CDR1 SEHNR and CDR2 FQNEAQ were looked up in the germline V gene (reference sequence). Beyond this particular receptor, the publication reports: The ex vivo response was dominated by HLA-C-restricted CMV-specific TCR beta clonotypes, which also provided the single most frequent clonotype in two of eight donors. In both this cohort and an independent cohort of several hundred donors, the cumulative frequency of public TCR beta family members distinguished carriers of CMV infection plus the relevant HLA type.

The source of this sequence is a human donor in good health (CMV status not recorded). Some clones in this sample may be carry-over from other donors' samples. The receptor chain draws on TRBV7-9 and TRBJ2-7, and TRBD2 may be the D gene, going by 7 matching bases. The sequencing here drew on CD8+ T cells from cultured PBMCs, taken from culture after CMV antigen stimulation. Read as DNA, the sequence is TGTGCCAGCAGCCGTAGGGGGGGATCCGACTACGAGCAGTACTTC. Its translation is CASSRRGGSDYEQYF. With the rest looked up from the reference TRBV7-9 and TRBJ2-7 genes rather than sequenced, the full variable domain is DTGVSQNPRHKITKRGQNVTFRCDPISEHNRLYWYRQTLGQGPEFLTYFQNEAQLEKSRLLSDRFSAERPKGSFSTLEIQRTEQGDSAMYLCASSRRGGSDYEQYFGPGTRLTVT.